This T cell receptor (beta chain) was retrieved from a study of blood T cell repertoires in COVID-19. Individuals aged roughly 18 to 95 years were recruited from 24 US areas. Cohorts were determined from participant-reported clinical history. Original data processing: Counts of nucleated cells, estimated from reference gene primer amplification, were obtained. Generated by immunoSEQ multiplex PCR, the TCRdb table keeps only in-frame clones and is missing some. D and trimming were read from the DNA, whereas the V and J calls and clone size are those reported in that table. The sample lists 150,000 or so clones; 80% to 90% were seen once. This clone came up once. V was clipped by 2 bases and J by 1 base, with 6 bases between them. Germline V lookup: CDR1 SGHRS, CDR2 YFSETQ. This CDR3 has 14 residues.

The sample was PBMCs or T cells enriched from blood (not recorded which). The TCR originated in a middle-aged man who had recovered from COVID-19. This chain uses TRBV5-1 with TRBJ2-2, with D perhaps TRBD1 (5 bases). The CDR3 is CASSFQGNTGELFF. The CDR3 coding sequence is TGCGCCAGCAGCTTCCAGGGGAACACCGGGGAGCTGTTTTTT.